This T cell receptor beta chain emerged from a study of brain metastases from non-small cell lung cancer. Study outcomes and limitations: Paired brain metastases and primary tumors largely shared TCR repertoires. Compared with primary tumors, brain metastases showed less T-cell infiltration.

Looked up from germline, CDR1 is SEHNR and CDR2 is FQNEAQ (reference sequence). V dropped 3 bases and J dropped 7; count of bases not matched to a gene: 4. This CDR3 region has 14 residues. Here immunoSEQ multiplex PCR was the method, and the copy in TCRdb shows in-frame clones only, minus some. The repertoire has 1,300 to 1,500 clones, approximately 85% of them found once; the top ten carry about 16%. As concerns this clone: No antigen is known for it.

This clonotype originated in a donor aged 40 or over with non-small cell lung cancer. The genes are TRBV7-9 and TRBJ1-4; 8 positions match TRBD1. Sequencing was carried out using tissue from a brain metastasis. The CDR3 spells CASSLRQGSEKLFF. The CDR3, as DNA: TGTGCCAGCAGCTTGAGACAGGGGAGTGAAAAACTGTTTTTT.